The 29 T cell receptor beta chains given below trace back to one sample, sequenced in a study of T cell changes during pregnancy in multiple sclerosis. Sequencing used immunoSEQ multiplex PCR; TCRdb keeps in-frame clones, though not all of them. The repertoire consists of about 62,000 clones, with around 89% occurring once and the leading ten covering about 2.7%. Sequenced here: peripheral blood, sampled in the first trimester of pregnancy. These receptor sequences come from a female donor with multiple sclerosis, enrolled in a pregnancy study.

Comment on this clone: Other DNA sequences from this sample encode an identical CDR3 as well. This chain uses TRBV11-2 with TRBJ2-5, with D uncertain. CDR3 length: 14 amino acids. The germline V gene has CDR1 SGHAT and CDR2 FQNNGV. Trimming shortened V by 0 bases and J by 2 bases, and 7 bases separated the two germline ends. The CDR3: CASSLDSLQETQYF. In DNA form, the CDR3 reads TGTGCCAGCAGCTTAGATTCTTTACAAGAGACCCAGTACTTC.

In its sample, this clone was seen once. J is TRBJ2-2 and V is TRBV19, with D possibly being TRBD1 (5 bases). Germline values: CDR1 LNHDA, CDR2 SQIVND (reference sequence). CDR3 length equals 16 residues. Trimming removed 7 bases from V and 3 bases from J, with 18 bases in between. The CDR3 region has the DNA TGTGCCAGTACGCGCGACAGAATATTGGACACCGGGGAGCTGTTTTTT. It is translated as CASTRDRILDTGELFF.

The rearrangement joins TRBV5-6 to TRBJ2-6; possibly TRBD2 for D (6 bases). This CDR3 is 16 amino acids long. V dropped 0 bases and J dropped 2 bases, with 9 bases sitting between them. Germline CDR1 is SGHDT and CDR2 is YYEEEE. The CDR3 sequence is CASSLGRVAGANVLTF. The CDR3, as DNA: TGTGCCAGCAGCTTGGGGAGGGTTGCTGGGGCCAACGTCCTGACTTTC.

The chain has TRBV29-1 and TRBJ2-7; 9 bases are a match to TRBD2. The trim removed 6 bases at V and 1 base at J, leaving 13 bases unmatched. This CDR3 has 16 amino acids. Germline values: CDR1 SQVTM, CDR2 ANQGSEA. CDR3 nucleotides: TGCAGCGTAGACTATAGCGGGAGTGTCGCATCCTACGAGCAGTACTTC. It encodes CSVDYSGSVASYEQYF.

The CDR3 reads CASSPTTGSRGGYTF. CDR3 DNA: TGCGCCAGCAGCCCTACGACAGGTTCTAGGGGTGGCTACACCTTC. J is TRBJ1-2 and V is TRBV5-1; TRBD1 is a possible D gene (6 bases). Germline V gene data show CDR1 as SGHRS and CDR2 as YFSETQ. The CDR3 is made up of 15 amino acids. V lost 4 bases and J lost 7, with 20 bases in between.

This chain links TRBV19 with TRBJ2-1; 8 positions match TRBD2. This CDR3 is built from 17 residues. The V gene's germline CDR1 is LNHDA and CDR2 SQIVND (reference sequence). The V and J ends lost 1 base and 9 bases, in that order; junction bases with no gene match: 14. The DNA of the CDR3 is TGTGCCAGTAGTATAGGGGTAGCGGGGAGATTTTTAGGTGAGCAGTTCTTC. This encodes CASSIGVAGRFLGEQFF.

The CDR3 sequence is CASKGDINQPQHF. As DNA, the CDR3 is TGTGCCAGCAAAGGGGATATAAATCAGCCCCAGCATTTT. This chain links TRBV2 with TRBJ1-5; TRBD1 is a possible D gene (5 bases). Germline values: CDR1 SNHLY, CDR2 FYNNEI. The CDR3 length is 13 residues. V shed 7 bases and J shed 4 bases, with 11 bases lying between them.

This chain joins TRBV5-4 and TRBJ2-1; 13 bases match TRBD2. The CDR3 length is 15 residues. V gave up 2 bases and J gave up 9 bases; unmatched junction bases: 5. Germline CDR1 is SGHNT and CDR2 is YYREEE (reference sequence). CDR3 DNA: TGTGCCAGCAGCTTTGGACTAGCGGGAGAAATTGAGCAGTTCTTC. Translating it yields CASSFGLAGEIEQFF.

The chain couples TRBV9 to TRBJ1-2, with TRBD1 as a possible D gene (5 bases). Germline assignment: CDR1 SGDLS and CDR2 YYNGEE. Trimming took off 0 bases at V and 6 bases at J, with 12 bases between the two ends. The CDR3 covers 14 residues. The CDR3 DNA reads TGTGCCAGCAGCGTAGGGGGGGGAACGAATGGCTACACCTTC. Translated: CASSVGGGTNGYTF.

A single count supports this clone. The rearrangement joins TRBV7-7 to TRBJ2-2, with a possible D match to TRBD2 (5 bases). Trimming took off 1 base at V and 5 bases at J, with 5 bases between the two ends. The CDR3 covers 13 residues. Germline CDR1 SSHAT, CDR2 FNYEAQ (reference sequence). CDR3 sequence: CASSLGETGELFF. DNA for the CDR3: TGTGCCAGCAGCTTAGGGGAGACCGGGGAGCTGTTTTTT.

V gene TRBV19 combines with J gene TRBJ1-5; no reliable D call. Trimming took 0 bases from V and 5 from J, leaving 11 bases between them. The CDR3 is 15 amino acids. Germline-derived CDR1 and CDR2 are LNHDA and SQIVND (reference sequence). CDR3: CASSIDSGGDQPQHF. The CDR3 nucleotides read TGTGCCAGTAGTATAGACAGTGGCGGGGATCAGCCCCAGCATTTT. Variable domain in full (rest from reference TRBV19 and TRBJ1-5): DGGITQSPKYLFRKEGQNVTLSCEQNLNHDAMYWYRQDPGQGLRLIYYSQIVNDFQKGDIAEGYSVSREKKESFPLTVTSAQKNPTAFYLCASSIDSGGDQPQHFGDGTRLSIL.

This rearrangement joins TRBV5-1 to TRBJ1-2; D call uncertain. V lost 3 bases to trimming and J lost 4 bases, with 4 bases between them. There are 11 residues in the CDR3. Germline CDR1 and CDR2: SGHRS and YFSETQ. The CDR3 region is CASSSSYGYTF. The CDR3 DNA reads as TGCGCCAGCAGCTCCTCCTATGGCTACACCTTC.

J is TRBJ1-2 and V is TRBV7-2; tentatively, D is TRBD1 (5 bases). The CDR3 consists of 15 residues. Per the germline V gene, CDR1 is SGHTA and CDR2 is FQGNSA. Trimming took 1 base from V and 4 from J, leaving 13 bases between them. This CDR3 is CASSLVADTSYGYTF. CDR3 DNA: TGTGCCAGCAGCTTAGTCGCGGACACCTCCTATGGCTACACCTTC.

The rearrangement links TRBV18 to TRBJ1-2; 8 bases align to TRBD1. CDR3 length: 14 amino acids. V gave up 3 bases and J gave up 4 bases; unmatched junction bases: 4. The germline gives CDR1 KGHSH, CDR2 LQKENI. As DNA, the CDR3 is TGTGCCAGCTCACCGACAGGGGTCCCCTATGGCTACACCTTC. Its protein is CASSPTGVPYGYTF.

The V call is TRBV5-1, the J call TRBJ2-7, with 11 bases identical to TRBD2. Germline V CDR1 and CDR2: SGHRS, YFSETQ. With V trimmed by 0 bases and J by 0 bases, 5 bases remained unmatched. The CDR3 is made up of 17 amino acids. The DNA for the CDR3 is TGCGCCAGCAGCTTGGGATTGCTAGCGGGGGGCTCCTACGAGCAGTACTTC. Protein sequence: CASSLGLLAGGSYEQYF.

The chain links TRBV25-1 to TRBJ1-5, with 7 bases aligning to TRBD1. The CDR3 sequence is 15 residues long. Germline loops: CDR1 MGHDK, CDR2 SYGVNS. J lost 3 bases, V lost 1 base, and 3 bases had no gene match. The CDR3 nucleotides read TGTGCCAGCAGTGAATTAAGGGGGCACAATCAGCCCCAGCATTTT. As protein: CASSELRGHNQPQHF.

This clone showed up just once. At one end, the junction sequence differs from germline, possibly due to a read error. The chain recombines TRBV20-1 with TRBJ1-2, with D tentatively TRBD1 (5 bases). The CDR3 spans 10 residues. CDR1 and CDR2 (germline): DFQATT, SNEGSKA (reference sequence). The CDR3 DNA reads as TGCAGTGCGAGAGGACAAGCAAATACCTTC. Translation: CSARGQANTF.

The chain has TRBV6-1 and TRBJ2-1, with 7 bases identical to TRBD1. CDR1 MNHNS and CDR2 SASEGT come from the germline V gene. The CDR3 loop spans 14 amino acids. V lost 5 bases, J lost 4 bases, and 5 bases stayed unmatched. For the CDR3, the DNA is TGTGCCAGCAGTCCCGGGGACAGTTACAATGAGCAGTTCTTC. Translated: CASSPGDSYNEQFF.

The chain employs TRBV21-1 and TRBJ1-5. TRBV21-1 is given as a pseudogene. This CDR3 contains 17 residues. The DNA for the CDR3 is TGTGCCAGCAGCCGATACAGGAGGGAAACTGGCAATCAGCCCCAGCATTTT. This encodes CASSRYRRETGNQPQHF.

This chain uses TRBV7-8 with TRBJ2-2; the D gene is possibly TRBD2 (5 bases). Germline assignment: CDR1 SGHVS and CDR2 FQNEAQ. CDR3 length equals 13 residues. V was clipped by 5 bases and J by 5 bases, with 9 bases between them. DNA of the CDR3: TGTGCCAGCAGCCCTAGCTTTACCGGGGAGCTGTTTTTT. Its translation: CASSPSFTGELFF.

The chain links TRBV5-1 to TRBJ1-1, with 9 bases aligning to TRBD1. Germline assignment: CDR1 SGHRS and CDR2 YFSETQ. This CDR3 comprises 16 residues. J lost 3 bases, V lost 1 base, and 7 bases had no gene match. In DNA form, the CDR3 reads TGCGCCAGCAGCTTGAGGGGACAGGGAAGGGACACTGAAGCTTTCTTT. Amino acids: CASSLRGQGRDTEAFF.

The rearrangement links TRBV6-5 to TRBJ1-2; D unresolved. Germline CDR1 reads MNHEY; CDR2 reads SVGAGI. Trimming removed 6 bases from V and 8 bases from J, with 13 bases in between. The CDR3 is 12 residues long. The CDR3 nucleotides are TGTGCCAGCAGCTGGGCGGGAGGGGGCTACACCTTC. Its protein product is CASSWAGGGYTF.

This chain links TRBV2 with TRBJ1-2; no clear D. The CDR3 is 10 residues long. V was cut by 8 bases and J by 7 bases, with 8 bases left in between. Germline V lookup: CDR1 SNHLY, CDR2 FYNNEI. CDR3 in amino acids: CASLGRGYTF. CDR3 bases: TGTGCCAGCTTGGGCCGTGGCTACACCTTC.

The CDR3 nucleotides read TGTGCCAGCAGCGCCTATACAGGGTCTGAAGCTTTCTTT. As protein: CASSAYTGSEAFF. The chain uses TRBV9 and TRBJ1-1; possible D gene TRBD1, 6 bases. CDR1 is SGDLS, CDR2 YYNGEE, per germline. V was clipped by 3 bases and J by 6 bases, with 12 bases between them. The CDR3 extends over 13 amino acids.

This rearrangement joins TRBV10-3 to TRBJ2-7, with 9 positions matching TRBD2. Germline V gene sequence: CDR1 ENHRY, CDR2 SYGVKD. Losses at the gene ends were 6 bases for V and 0 bases for J; bases not matched to a gene: 0. This CDR3 has 13 residues. The chain's CDR3 is CAIRTSGSYEQYF. The CDR3 DNA sequence: TGTGCCATCAGGACTAGCGGCTCCTACGAGCAGTACTTC.

This clone occurred once. The J gene is TRBJ1-1, the V gene TRBV11-2, with a weak D call TRBD1 (5 bases). Germline lookup yields CDR1 SGHAT and CDR2 FQNNGV. V was shortened by 5 bases and J by 1 base, with 14 bases between the two germline ends. This CDR3 has 15 residues. The CDR3 loop reads CASSVFRGGNTEAFF. For the CDR3, the DNA is TGTGCCAGCAGCGTATTCCGGGGGGGGAACACTGAAGCTTTCTTT.

The V call is TRBV4-3, the J call TRBJ2-5, with 9 bases matching TRBD1. The CDR3 contains 13 residues. The germline V gene encodes CDR1 LGHNA and CDR2 YSLEER. V lost 8 bases to trimming and J lost 1 base; unmatched junction nucleotides: 2. The CDR3 bases are TGCGCCAGCCACAGGGGGCGCCAAGAGACCCAGTACTTC. This gives the protein CASHRGRQETQYF.

The gene calls are TRBV19 and TRBJ1-5; 7 nucleotides agree with TRBD1. The V segment lost 6 bases and the J segment 1 base; nucleotides outside the gene matches: 3. CDR1 is LNHDA, CDR2 SQIVND, per germline (reference sequence). The CDR3 covers 14 residues. The CDR3 sequence: CASSTTGSNQPQHF. CDR3 nucleotide sequence: TGTGCCAGTAGCACGACAGGGAGCAATCAGCCCCAGCATTTT.

The chain links TRBV7-2 to TRBJ1-2; 9 bases are shared with TRBD1. The length of the CDR3 is 16 residues. V gave up 1 base and J gave up 7 bases; unmatched junction bases: 10. Germline-derived CDR1 and CDR2 are SGHTA and FQGNSA. CDR3 sequence: CASSLDPGTGRFGYTF. The CDR3, as DNA: TGTGCCAGCAGCTTAGACCCCGGGACAGGGCGGTTTGGCTACACCTTC.